This passage covers 15 T cell receptor beta chains from one sample sequenced in a study of blood T cell repertoires in COVID-19. TCRdb keeps only in-frame clones here, not all; method: immunoSEQ multiplex PCR. The data show about 73,000 clones, approximately 92% seen once. Specimen: peripheral blood. These receptors all come from an elderly man with acute or convalescent COVID-19.

This clone was counted a single time. The chain employs TRBV3-1 (or the pseudogene TRBV3-2) and TRBJ2-7; TRBD1 might be the D (7 bases). CDR1 LGHDT and CDR2 YNNKEL come from the germline V gene (reference sequence). V dropped 6 bases and J dropped 6 bases, with 15 bases sitting between them. The CDR3 totals 13 residues. CDR3 coding DNA: TGTGCCAGCAGTCTCAATCAGGGGGGCGAGCAGTACTTC. As protein: CASSLNQGGEQYF.

This rearrangement joins TRBV2 to TRBJ2-1, with D perhaps matching TRBD2 (5 bases). This CDR3 is 16 amino acids long. Germline values: CDR1 SNHLY, CDR2 FYNNEI. Trimming left V 5 bases short and J 2 bases short, with 16 bases between. CDR3 coding DNA: TGTGCCAGCAGTACTAACCTAGCCGATGCCTACAATGAGCAGTTCTTC. This codes for CASSTNLADAYNEQFF.

CDR3 residues: CASSSTLLDHEQYF. CDR3 nucleotides: TGTGCCAGCAGCTCCACCCTCCTAGATCACGAGCAGTACTTC. V and J are TRBV11-2 and TRBJ2-7; D gene uncertain. This CDR3 has 14 residues. V lost 4 bases, J lost 5 bases, and 15 bases lay in between. Germline V lookup: CDR1 SGHAT, CDR2 FQNNGV.

With regard to this clone: Relative to the germline gene, one junction end is altered; a read error may explain this. The J gene is TRBJ2-1, the V gene TRBV24-1; no clear D gene. In germline, CDR1 is KGHDR, CDR2 SFDVKD. The CDR3 contains 13 residues. CDR3 in DNA: TGTGCCACCAGTGTTGGCTCCAACAATGAGCAGTTCTTC. Amino acids: CATSVGSNNEQFF.

In DNA, the CDR3 is TGCGCCAGCAGCTTGGAACAGGGGTTGAGCGAGCAGTACTTC. The encoded protein is CASSLEQGLSEQYF. The chain links TRBV5-1 to TRBJ2-7, with 7 bases matching TRBD1. The CDR3 spans 14 residues. V was clipped by 0 bases and J by 6 bases; unmatched bases: 6. Germline CDR1 is SGHRS and CDR2 is YFSETQ.

This clone was seen a few times. V is TRBV5-4 and J is TRBJ2-1; D is perhaps TRBD2 (5 bases). Germline V gene sequence: CDR1 SGHNT, CDR2 YYREEE (reference sequence). This CDR3 has 16 residues. Trimming cost V 0 bases and J 2 bases, with 12 bases left between them. In nucleotides, the CDR3 is TGTGCCAGCAGCTTGGAAATCGGTAGCGCCTACAATGAGCAGTTCTTC. Its translation: CASSLEIGSAYNEQFF.

This chain links TRBV7-8 with TRBJ1-5; D uncertain. V was cut by 4 bases and J by 5 bases, with 9 bases left in between. Looked up from germline, CDR1 is SGHVS and CDR2 is FQNEAQ. CDR3 length equals 13 residues. CDR3 region: CASSSSGDQPQHF. CDR3 in DNA: TGTGCCAGCAGCTCGTCCGGGGATCAGCCCCAGCATTTT.

The chain recombines TRBV19 with TRBJ1-6; TRBD1 aligns across 8 bases. Per germline, CDR1 LNHDA and CDR2 SQIVND (reference sequence). V gave up 3 bases and J gave up 9 bases; unmatched junction bases: 4. CDR3 length: 14 amino acids. CDR3: CASSMAGGSSPLHF. The CDR3 region has the DNA TGTGCCAGTAGTATGGCAGGGGGCAGTTCACCCCTCCACTTT.

The chain recombines TRBV5-5 with TRBJ2-2, with D tentatively TRBD2 (5 bases). Trimming took 0 bases from V and 5 from J, leaving 5 bases between them. The germline V gene has CDR1 SGHKS and CDR2 YYEKEE (reference sequence). This CDR3 region has 13 residues. CDR3 sequence reads: CASSLGGTGELFF. The CDR3 region has the DNA TGTGCCAGCAGCTTGGGAGGGACCGGGGAGCTGTTTTTT. Full variable domain (rest looked up from reference TRBV5-5 and TRBJ2-2): DAGVTQSPTHLIKTRGQQVTLRCSPISGHKSVSWYQQVLGQGPQFIFQYYEKEERGRGNFPDRFSARQFPNYSSELNVNALLLGDSALYLCASSLGGTGELFFGEGSRLTVL.

The chain combines TRBV18 with TRBJ2-1; TRBD1 matches 8 bases. The CDR3 contains 14 residues. The J segment lost 9 bases and the V segment lost 5 bases, leaving 9 bases of the junction unmatched. CDR1 and CDR2 from the germline V gene are KGHSH and LQKENI. CDR3 DNA sequence: TGTGCCAGCTCATTAGGTCCAGGGGGCGGTGAGCAGTTCTTC. The encoded protein is CASSLGPGGGEQFF.

J is TRBJ2-1 and V is TRBV10-3, with TRBD2 matching 8 bases. Germline CDR1 is ENHRY and CDR2 is SYGVKD. The ends lost 5 bases at V and 5 bases at J; junction bases unmatched: 5. The CDR3 is made up of 14 amino acids. CDR3 amino acids: CAISQAGEDNEQFF. Here the CDR3 DNA reads TGTGCCATCAGTCAAGCGGGAGAGGACAATGAGCAGTTCTTC.

This rearrangement joins TRBV29-1 to TRBJ2-1, with D unresolved. The CDR3 loop spans 13 amino acids. V lost 3 bases and J 0 bases, leaving 6 bases between the germline ends. CDR1 SQVTM and CDR2 ANQGSEA come from the germline V gene. The CDR3 spells CSVDEHSYNEQFF. CDR3 sequence (DNA): TGCAGCGTTGATGAGCACTCCTACAATGAGCAGTTCTTC.

The chain is built from TRBV5-1 and TRBJ2-7, with TRBD1 matching over 9 bases. Trimming at V came to 4 bases and at J to 6 bases, leaving 8 bases not matched to a gene. This CDR3 spans 14 amino acids. Germline V gene data show CDR1 as SGHRS and CDR2 as YFSETQ. In DNA, the CDR3 is TGCGCCAGCAGCCCCGGGGACAGGGAGGGCGAGCAGTACTTC. As protein: CASSPGDREGEQYF.

V usage is TRBV7-8 and J usage is TRBJ1-1; 9 bases are a match to TRBD1. The V gene end was trimmed by 5 bases and the J gene end by 10 bases; junction bases not matched to a gene: 2. Germline-derived CDR1 and CDR2 are SGHVS and FQNEAQ. The CDR3 consists of 11 residues. DNA for the CDR3: TGTGCCAGCAGCCAGACAGGGGGAGCTTTCTTT. Encoded protein: CASSQTGGAFF.

V usage is TRBV10-3 and J usage is TRBJ1-2, with 10 bases aligning to TRBD1. The CDR3 is made up of 17 amino acids. Per germline, CDR1 ENHRY and CDR2 SYGVKD. The trim removed 6 bases at V and 0 bases at J, leaving 10 bases unmatched. The DNA for the CDR3 is TGTGCCATCAGGAAGGGGACAGGGGCCCTAGCTAACTATGGCTACACCTTC. The encoded protein is CAIRKGTGALANYGYTF.